One and the same sample provided the 24 T cell receptor beta chains below, sequenced in a study of cytomegalovirus exposure and HLA in healthy donors. With 60 Vbeta and 13 Jbeta primers, the PCR was carried out. Clones were sequenced by immunoSEQ multiplex PCR, and TCRdb holds only the in-frame ones, with some missing. The sample has 150,000 to 200,000 clones, 70% to 80% seen once; the top ten hold roughly 14%. The sequencing input was PBMCs. The receptors derive from a woman between 40 and 50 years old in good health and CMV-seronegative.

The V call is TRBV7-3, the J call TRBJ2-1; 10 nucleotides agree with TRBD2. After removal of 0 bases from V and 7 bases from J, the junction contained 15 bases not matched to a gene. This CDR3 is built from 19 residues. Per the germline V gene, CDR1 is SGHTA and CDR2 is FQGTGA. In nucleotides, the CDR3 is TGTGCCAGCAGCTTAACTTTACGGACTCTAGCGGGAGTTAATAATGAGCAGTTCTTC. It specifies CASSLTLRTLAGVNNEQFF. Full variable domain (rest looked up from reference TRBV7-3 and TRBJ2-1): GAGVSQTPSNKVTEKGKYVELRCDPISGHTALYWYRQSLGQGPEFLIYFQGTGAADDSGLPNDRFFAVRPEGSVSTLKIQRTERGDSAVYLCASSLTLRTLAGVNNEQFFGPGTRLTVL.

The table lists this clone with a count of one. Other DNA sequences from this sample encode an identical CDR3 as well. V usage is TRBV9 and J usage is TRBJ2-7; D not certain. V dropped 0 bases and J dropped 0 bases, with 10 bases sitting between them. Per the germline V gene, CDR1 is SGDLS and CDR2 is YYNGEE. The CDR3 sequence is 15 residues long. CDR3 loop: CASSVGSGGSYEQYF. Written as DNA, the CDR3 is TGTGCCAGCAGCGTAGGTTCTGGCGGCTCCTACGAGCAGTACTTC.

This clone was seen once. The V call is TRBV27, the J call TRBJ2-7; 11 bases map to TRBD2. The CDR3 sequence is 16 residues long. The germline V gene has CDR1 MNHEY and CDR2 SMNVEV (reference sequence). The V gene end was trimmed by 5 bases and the J gene end by 4 bases; junction bases not matched to a gene: 10. CDR3 protein: CASSGRPGLAVYEQYF. The CDR3 DNA sequence: TGTGCCAGCAGTGGAAGACCGGGACTAGCGGTTTACGAGCAGTACTTC.

Worth noting for this clone: A read error may account for a junction end that differs from germline. J is TRBJ2-5 and V is TRBV7-9; 9 positions match TRBD2. The CDR3 runs 14 residues. Germline lookup yields CDR1 SEHNR and CDR2 FQNEAQ (reference sequence). CDR3: CSSSLRREGETQYF. The CDR3 DNA follows: TGTTCCAGCAGCTTAAGGCGGGAGGGGGAGACCCAGTACTTC.

The rearrangement links TRBV4-2 to TRBJ2-3, with 12 bases aligning to TRBD2. Germline V CDR1 and CDR2: LGHNA, YNFKEQ. This CDR3 region has 17 residues. V shed 6 bases and J 3 bases; nucleotides not matched to a gene: 10. The CDR3 DNA is TGTGCCAGCAGGTATTCTTCCGGGACTAGCGGGACAGATACGCAGTATTTT. Encoded protein: CASRYSSGTSGTDTQYF.

Note on this clone: Germline and junction disagree at one end, which may indicate a read error. Other nucleotide sequences from this sample produce the same CDR3. As DNA, the CDR3 is TGTGCAAGCAGCTCCGGGACGGGAGCCTACAATGAGCAGTTCTTC. Protein sequence: CASSSGTGAYNEQFF. V and J are TRBV7-2 and TRBJ2-1; the D gene is possibly TRBD2 (6 bases). The CDR3 has 15 amino acids. Germline CDR1 and CDR2: SGHTA and FQGNSA.

The rearrangement uses TRBV6-5 and TRBJ2-3; D is possibly TRBD1 (5 bases). From germline, CDR1 is MNHEY and CDR2 SVGAGI. V was clipped by 0 bases and J by 2 bases, with 9 bases between them. This CDR3 comprises 15 residues. The CDR3: CASSYSTEVTDTQYF. CDR3 nucleotides: TGTGCCAGCAGTTACTCGACAGAAGTCACAGATACGCAGTATTTT.

CDR3 amino acids: CASSPGGTGDQHEQFF. The DNA for the CDR3 is TGCGCCAGCAGCCCCGGCGGAACAGGGGATCAGCATGAGCAGTTCTTC. The chain joins TRBV4-3 to TRBJ2-1, with TRBD1 matching over 7 bases. CDR3 length: 16 amino acids. Germline lookup yields CDR1 LGHNA and CDR2 YSLEER. The V segment lost 4 bases and the J segment 8 bases; nucleotides outside the gene matches: 14.

The chain recombines TRBV2 with TRBJ1-3, with D uncertain. The CDR3 sequence is 13 residues long. V shed 7 bases and J shed 0 bases, with 7 bases lying between them. CDR1 is SNHLY and CDR2 is FYNNEI in the germline V gene. CDR3 region: CASKQNSGNTIYF. The CDR3 DNA sequence: TGTGCCAGCAAACAGAACTCTGGAAACACCATATATTTT. The complete variable domain, with remaining parts taken from reference TRBV2 and TRBJ1-3, reads EPEVTQTPSHQVTQMGQEVILRCVPISNHLYFYWYRQILGQKVEFLVSFYNNEISEKSEIFDDQFSVERPDGSNFTLKIRSTKLEDSAMYFCASKQNSGNTIYFGEGSWLTVV.

The chain recombines TRBV7-9 with TRBJ1-5; 8 bases agree with TRBD1. Germline CDR1 reads SEHNR; CDR2 reads FQNEAQ (reference sequence). Trimming cost V 4 bases and J 9 bases; bases outside gene matches: 11. The CDR3 runs to 15 residues. The CDR3 region has the DNA TGTGCCAGCAGCTCACCTCAGGGGGCAAGGGGGCCCCAGCATTTT. Residues: CASSSPQGARGPQHF.

This chain links TRBV27 with TRBJ2-7; D is undetermined. Germline V gene lookup returns CDR1 MNHEY and CDR2 SMNVEV (reference sequence). CDR3 size: 12 residues. Trimming pared 3 bases from V and 4 bases from J, leaving 7 bases between. CDR3: CASSLNRYEQYF. CDR3 in DNA: TGTGCCAGCAGTTTGAACAGATACGAGCAGTACTTC.

This clone turned up a few times. The chain has TRBV28 and TRBJ2-7; 7 positions agree with TRBD1. CDR3 length: 15 amino acids. The germline CDR1 and CDR2 sequences are MDHEN and SYDVKM. Trimming took 2 bases from V and 4 from J; bases not matched to a gene: 8. The CDR3 is CASSLAAQGSYEQYF. CDR3 bases: TGTGCCAGCAGTTTAGCTGCACAGGGGTCGTACGAGCAGTACTTC.

The rearrangement joins TRBV7-8 to TRBJ2-3; TRBD1 matches 7 bases. Germline CDR1 is SGHVS and CDR2 is FQNEAQ. V shed 7 bases, J shed 2 bases, and the junction held 21 bases outside the gene matches. The CDR3 consists of 19 residues. CDR3 residues: CASTLPGQLSGPVTDTQYF. For the CDR3, the DNA is TGTGCCAGCACCCTACCGGGACAGCTCTCGGGACCCGTCACAGATACGCAGTATTTT.

The rearrangement links TRBV27 to TRBJ2-7; TRBD1 aligns across 8 bases. V was clipped by 7 bases and J by 5 bases; unmatched bases: 13. The germline V gene encodes CDR1 MNHEY and CDR2 SMNVEV (reference sequence). The CDR3 is made up of 15 amino acids. The CDR3 here is CASTLTRTGSHEQYF. CDR3 DNA sequence: TGTGCCAGCACCCTAACCCGGACAGGGTCGCACGAGCAGTACTTC.

This chain connects TRBV5-6 to TRBJ1-2; D gene unclear. The CDR3 extends over 13 amino acids. The germline V and J ends were trimmed by 2 bases and 2 bases, with 7 bases remaining between them. The germline gives CDR1 SGHDT, CDR2 YYEEEE. CDR3 bases: TGTGCCAGCAGCTTAAGCGGGAACTATGGCTACACCTTC. It is translated as CASSLSGNYGYTF.

The rearrangement links TRBV7-2 to TRBJ1-5; D perhaps matches TRBD1 (5 bases). This CDR3 contains 15 residues. The V end was cut by 1 base, the J end by 0 bases, with 7 bases between. Germline CDR1 is SGHTA and CDR2 is FQGNSA. CDR3 nucleotides: TGTGCCAGCAGCTTAGAGGGGTATAGCAATCAGCCCCAGCATTTT. Translating gives CASSLEGYSNQPQHF.

A single count supports this clone. J is TRBJ1-4 and V is TRBV2, with D uncertain. The CDR3 consists of 15 residues. Trimming took off 1 base at V and 8 bases at J, with 14 bases between the two ends. Germline V gene sequence: CDR1 SNHLY, CDR2 FYNNEI. DNA for the CDR3: TGTGCCAGCAGTGAAGGCCCCACCCGAGGGGAAAAACTGTTTTTT. Protein sequence: CASSEGPTRGEKLFF.

V is TRBV7-2 and J is TRBJ2-2, with TRBD2 matching 13 bases. V lost 6 bases to trimming and J lost 5 bases; unmatched junction nucleotides: 6. Germline V gene lookup returns CDR1 SGHTA and CDR2 FQGNSA. The CDR3 length is 16 residues. CDR3 residues: CASSYGLAGVTGELFF. The CDR3 bases are TGTGCCAGCAGTTACGGACTAGCGGGAGTTACCGGGGAGCTGTTTTTT. The variable domain in full, with the rest retrieved from reference TRBV7-2 and TRBJ2-2, is GAGVSQSPSNKVTEKGKDVELRCDPISGHTALYWYRQSLGQGLEFLIYFQGNSAPDKSGLPSDRFSAERTGGSVSTLTIQRTQQEDSAVYLCASSYGLAGVTGELFFGEGSRLTVL.

V usage is TRBV9 and J usage is TRBJ1-6, with 7 bases matching TRBD1. From germline, CDR1 is SGDLS and CDR2 YYNGEE. V was clipped by 7 bases and J by 0 bases; unmatched bases: 10. The CDR3 has 17 amino acids. The CDR3 sequence is CASGPGTASSYNSPLHF. CDR3 in DNA: TGTGCCAGCGGCCCCGGGACAGCCAGCTCCTATAATTCACCCCTCCACTTT.

The V call is TRBV14, the J call TRBJ2-2; maybe TRBD2 (5 bases). Looked up from germline, CDR1 is SGHDN and CDR2 is FVKESK. The V end was cut by 1 base, the J end by 5 bases, with 5 bases between. The CDR3 has 13 residues. The chain's CDR3 is CASSQAGTGELFF. The CDR3 bases are TGTGCCAGCAGCCAAGCGGGAACCGGGGAGCTGTTTTTT.

The table lists this clone with a few counts. V and J are TRBV7-2 and TRBJ2-7; D unclear. The germline V gene has CDR1 SGHTA and CDR2 FQGNSA. Trimming stripped 1 base from V and 7 bases from J, with 11 bases between. The CDR3 is 13 amino acids. CDR3 in amino acids: CASSLGGGWEQYF. CDR3 DNA sequence: TGTGCCAGCAGCTTAGGAGGCGGTTGGGAGCAGTACTTC.

The rearrangement links TRBV7-9 to TRBJ2-3, with D maybe TRBD1 (5 bases). Germline-derived CDR1 and CDR2 are SEHNR and FQNEAQ (reference sequence). With 7 bases removed from V and 2 bases from J, the gap between germline ends came to 13 bases. The CDR3 has 14 residues. Written as DNA, the CDR3 is TGTGCCAGCACCTCCCGGACAACCACAGATACGCAGTATTTT. It is translated as CASTSRTTTDTQYF.

The chain carries TRBV7-9 and TRBJ2-7; possibly TRBD2 for D (5 bases). V was cut by 4 bases and J by 0 bases, with 10 bases left in between. This CDR3 has 14 amino acids. CDR1 is SEHNR, CDR2 FQNEAQ, per germline (reference sequence). The chain's CDR3 is CASSSQRSSYEQYF. For the CDR3, the DNA is TGTGCCAGCAGCTCCCAGCGGAGCTCCTACGAGCAGTACTTC.

CDR3 region: CASSQGGGQGPNEKLFF. The CDR3, as DNA: TGTGCCAGCAGCCAAGGTGGAGGACAGGGCCCTAATGAAAAACTGTTTTTT. The V gene is TRBV4-2, the J gene TRBJ1-4, with TRBD1 identical over 8 bases. This CDR3 is built from 17 residues. J was trimmed by 3 bases and V by 1 base; bases with no gene match: 7. Germline V lookup: CDR1 LGHNA, CDR2 YNFKEQ.